These T cell receptor beta chains were read from a single sample in a study of blood T cell repertoires in COVID-19. Sequenced by immunoSEQ multiplex PCR; TCRdb stores in-frame clones only, minus some. The sample lists tens of thousands of clones, roughly 83% occurring once. Sequenced input: peripheral blood. Source of these receptors: a woman in her fifties or sixties with acute or convalescent COVID-19. Each CDR3 is given with its conserved first and last residue. D genes are given only for firm matches. Clone size is stated in some rows and not others, as once, few, many or a class when expanded.

clone_size d_call j_call v_call cdr3_nt cdr3_aa
NA TRBD1 TRBJ1-2 TRBV19 TGTGCCAGTAGTATCCTTTCGACAGGGCACTATGGCTACACCTTC CASSILSTGHYGYTF
NA NA TRBJ1-1 TRBV6-1 TGTGCCAGCAGTGAAGGCCCCAGGTGGAACACTGAAGCTTTCTTT CASSEGPRWNTEAFF
once NA TRBJ1-1 TRBV7-6 TGTGCCAGCAGCCCACGGGGGACCCTGAGGAACACTGAAGCTTTCTTT CASSPRGTLRNTEAFF
NA NA TRBJ1-2 TRBV20-1 TGCAGTGCTAGGCCCGGGGTCTACACCTTC CSARPGVYTF
NA NA TRBJ1-2 TRBV9 TGTGCCAGCAGCGTAGCGGGGTTCGGCTACACCTTC CASSVAGFGYTF
few NA TRBJ2-6 TRBV7-9 TGTGCCAGCAGCCTCCAGGGTTCTGTTGGGGCCAACGTCCTGACTTTC CASSLQGSVGANVLTF
NA NA TRBJ2-1 TRBV9 TGTGCCAGCAGCGCTGGGGGGGGCCTTAACAATGAGCAGTTCTTC CASSAGGGLNNEQFF
NA NA TRBJ1-1 TRBV11-2 TGTGCCAGCAGCCAGCAGGGTAGCGGGACTGAAGCTTTCTTT CASSQQGSGTEAFF
NA TRBD1 TRBJ1-1 TRBV2 TGTGCCAGCAGAGCTACAGGGGGAGGTAGCACTGAAGCTTTCTTT CASRATGGGSTEAFF
NA TRBD1 TRBJ1-1 TRBV3-1/TRBV3-2 TGTGCCAGCAGAGCCCCGGGACAGGGAATGAACACTGAAGCTTTCTTT CASRAPGQGMNTEAFF
NA TRBD2 TRBJ2-2 TRBV11-2 TGTGCCAGCAGGACGGGGGGGCAAAACACCGGGGAGCTGTTTTTT CASRTGGQNTGELFF
NA NA TRBJ2-1 TRBV2 TGTGCCAGCAGTTTTATGGAGGAGCAGTTCTTC CASSFMEEQFF
once NA TRBJ1-1 TRBV6-5 TGTGCCAGCACCCGAGTGAGCGGCTCGAACACTGAAGCTTTCTTT CASTRVSGSNTEAFF
NA NA TRBJ2-7 TRBV11-2 TGTGCCAGCAGCTTAGCCCACAGGGTATACGAGCAGTACTTC CASSLAHRVYEQYF
NA TRBD1 TRBJ2-7 TRBV6-5 TGTGCCAGCAGTTACCGGGGACAGCGGTACGAGCAGTACTTC CASSYRGQRYEQYF
NA TRBD1 TRBJ1-2 TRBV19 TGTGCCAGTAGTATAGCGGGACAGGGGTATGGCTACACCTTC CASSIAGQGYGYTF
NA NA TRBJ1-3 TRBV18 TGTGCCAGCTCACCACCCCGCGAGAGGATTCGGGGAAACACCATATATTTT CASSPPRERIRGNTIYF
NA TRBD1 TRBJ2-2 TRBV2 TGTGCCAGCAGTGTAGGACAGGGGTTTACCGGGGAGCTGTTTTTT CASSVGQGFTGELFF
NA NA TRBJ1-2 TRBV5-6 TGTGCCAGCAGCTCCGATCAGGGGTTCTATGGCTACACCTTC CASSSDQGFYGYTF
once TRBD2 TRBJ2-2 TRBV4-1 TGCGCCAGCAGCCAAGAAGGGCTAGCGGGGGGCCGAGCCCCCACCGGGGAGCTGTTTTTT CASSQEGLAGGRAPTGELFF
few NA TRBJ1-5 TRBV18 TGTGCCAGCTCACCAAAGGAGGGCAATCAGCCCCAGCATTTT CASSPKEGNQPQHF
NA NA TRBJ1-1 TRBV7-2 TGTGCCAGCAGCCTGGCGGGGGCTGGGAACACTGAAGCTTTCTTT CASSLAGAGNTEAFF
NA TRBD1 TRBJ2-7 TRBV11-2 TGTGCCAGCAGCTTAAACACAGGGGGCGGCTACGAGCAGTACTTC CASSLNTGGGYEQYF
once NA TRBJ2-7 TRBV27 TGTGCCAGCAGTTTATCAACCGGTGAGCGGAGGCAGTACTTC CASSLSTGERRQYF
NA NA TRBJ1-5 TRBV6-1 TGTGCCAGCAGTGAGACTAGCCCTATAGATCAGCCCCAGCATTTT CASSETSPIDQPQHF
few TRBD1 TRBJ2-7 TRBV6-5 TGTGCCAGCCAGCCCGGGACAGGAATTTACGAGCAGTACTTC CASQPGTGIYEQYF
NA TRBD2 TRBJ2-3 TRBV10-2 TGCGCCAGCAGCTCAGCGGGGGGGCCCCGGGATACGCAGTATTTT CASSSAGGPRDTQYF
NA TRBD1 TRBJ1-2 TRBV6-5 TGTGCCAGCAGGTGGACAGGGAGGCGCTCTGGCTACACCTTC CASRWTGRRSGYTF
NA TRBD2 TRBJ2-2 TRBV30 TGTGCCTGGAGACGGACTAGCGGGCCCGGGGAGCTGTTTTTT CAWRRTSGPGELFF
few TRBD1 TRBJ2-3 TRBV10-1 TGCGCCAGCAGTCTTCAGGGGGCAAGTACGCAGTATTTT CASSLQGASTQYF
NA TRBD1 TRBJ1-5 TRBV2 TGTGCCAGTAAGGACAGGGAATACAATCAGCCCCAGCATTTT CASKDREYNQPQHF
NA TRBD1 TRBJ2-2 TRBV9 TGTGCCAGCAGAGACAGGGCGAGCGGGGAGCTGTTTTTT CASRDRASGELFF
once TRBD1 TRBJ1-2 TRBV24-1 TGTGCCACCAGTGACAGGGGGCAAGGCTACACCTTC CATSDRGQGYTF